The 11 T cell receptor beta chains presented below share a single source sample, sequenced in a study of cytomegalovirus exposure and HLA in healthy donors. The PCR contained 60 Vbeta and 13 Jbeta primers. The method was immunoSEQ multiplex PCR; TCRdb's version includes in-frame clones alone and lacks a portion of them. The sample holds roughly 150,000 clones; 68% are singletons and the top ten take around 9.3%. The sequenced sample consisted of PBMCs. Source of these receptors: a man between 25 and 39 years old in good health and CMV-seropositive.

This clone was seen only once. The chain recombines TRBV28 with TRBJ1-2, with D possibly matching TRBD1 (5 bases). Trimming stripped 3 bases from V and 7 bases from J, with 12 bases between. Germline V CDR1 and CDR2: MDHEN, SYDVKM. The CDR3 contains 13 residues. The CDR3: CASSFSGGRGYTF. Written as DNA, the CDR3 is TGTGCCAGCAGTTTCTCGGGGGGACGTGGCTACACCTTC.

This chain uses TRBV6-1 with TRBJ2-3; the match to TRBD1 covers 7 bases. J gave up 5 bases and V 6 bases, and 5 bases lay outside the gene matches. The CDR3 sequence is 13 residues long. Germline assignment: CDR1 MNHNS and CDR2 SASEGT. The CDR3 coding sequence is TGTGCCAGCAGCCGGACAGGCGAAGATACGCAGTATTTT. Its protein is CASSRTGEDTQYF.

The chain combines TRBV4-1 with TRBJ1-1; a weak D match, TRBD1 (5 bases). This CDR3 is built from 14 residues. V was cut by 1 base and J by 4 bases, with 10 bases left in between. Germline V gene lookup returns CDR1 MGHRA and CDR2 YSYEKL. This CDR3 reads CASSQGREATEAFF. DNA for the CDR3: TGCGCCAGCAGCCAAGGCAGGGAGGCCACTGAAGCTTTCTTT.

This clone has a count of ten or more. The junction departs from germline at one end; a sequencing error may be responsible. The V gene is TRBV7-7, the J gene TRBJ1-1, with 10 nucleotides matching TRBD1. This CDR3 comprises 18 residues. In germline, CDR1 is SSHAT, CDR2 FNYEAQ (reference sequence). The CDR3 is CASSLGGQGPYLDTEAFF. The CDR3 DNA reads TGTGCTAGCAGCTTGGGGGGACAGGGGCCTTACCTGGACACTGAAGCTTTCTTT.

A few counts support this clone. The CDR3 bases are TGTGCCAGCAGCCAGGGGACCTACGAGCAGTACTTC. Translating gives CASSQGTYEQYF. The chain couples TRBV11-2 to TRBJ2-7; D is possibly TRBD1 (6 bases). In germline, CDR1 is SGHAT, CDR2 FQNNGV. Trimming removed 5 bases at V and 2 bases at J, with 7 bases between. The CDR3 covers 12 residues.

The V call is TRBV6-4, the J call TRBJ2-1; 10 bases align to TRBD2. The germline V gene has CDR1 MRHNA and CDR2 SNTAGT. V lost 3 bases, J lost 6 bases, and 5 bases stayed unmatched. The CDR3 covers 15 residues. The CDR3 region is CASSEEASGSNEQFF. CDR3 nucleotide sequence: TGTGCCAGCAGTGAGGAGGCTAGCGGGAGCAATGAGCAGTTCTTC.

The chain is built from TRBV27 and TRBJ2-2; D uncertain. CDR1 and CDR2 (germline): MNHEY, SMNVEV (reference sequence). This CDR3 has 14 residues. Trimming took 1 base from V and 4 from J, leaving 7 bases between them. CDR3 region: CASSLFTVTGELFF. The CDR3 region has the DNA TGTGCCAGCAGTTTATTCACAGTCACCGGGGAGCTGTTTTTT.

This clone was seen a single time. The DNA for the CDR3 is TGTGCCAGCAGCCCCCACTACGTAGCGTACTTC. Amino acids: CASSPHYVAYF. This rearrangement joins TRBV28 to TRBJ2-7; D is unclear. CDR1 is MDHEN and CDR2 is SYDVKM in the germline V gene. This CDR3 contains 11 residues. V lost 6 bases to trimming and J lost 12 bases, with 15 bases between them.

J is TRBJ2-1 and V is TRBV27; maybe TRBD2 (6 bases). The germline V gene has CDR1 MNHEY and CDR2 SMNVEV (reference sequence). V lost 0 bases and J 4 bases, leaving 10 bases between the germline ends. This CDR3 is built from 15 residues. CDR3 in amino acids: CASSLSSGRYNEQFF. CDR3 bases: TGTGCCAGCAGTTTATCTAGCGGAAGGTACAATGAGCAGTTCTTC.

This clone was seen a single time. The chain recombines TRBV27 with TRBJ2-7; 7 bases are shared with TRBD1. This CDR3 spans 17 amino acids. The V segment lost 5 bases and the J segment 2 bases; nucleotides outside the gene matches: 15. The germline gives CDR1 MNHEY, CDR2 SMNVEV (reference sequence). CDR3 coding DNA: TGTGCCAGCAGTCTCTACAAACCCGGGACAGTCGCCTACGAGCAGTACTTC. It codes for CASSLYKPGTVAYEQYF.

The V and J genes are TRBV9 and TRBJ2-2; D is perhaps TRBD2 (5 bases). Trimming stripped 5 bases from V and 5 bases from J, with 7 bases between. Germline-derived CDR1 and CDR2 are SGDLS and YYNGEE. The CDR3 extends over 12 amino acids. CDR3 sequence: CASSPGTGELFF. CDR3 DNA sequence: TGTGCCAGCAGTCCGGGGACCGGGGAGCTGTTTTTT.